The 22 T cell receptor beta chains presented below share a single source sample, sequenced in a study of cytomegalovirus exposure and HLA in healthy donors. The PCR was carried out with 60 Vbeta primers and 13 Jbeta primers. Generated by immunoSEQ multiplex PCR, the TCRdb table keeps only in-frame clones and is missing some. The sample totals tens of thousands of clones. Specimen: PBMCs. The receptors stem from a male donor in good health and CMV-seronegative.

The V gene is TRBV9, the J gene TRBJ1-2; D is perhaps TRBD1 (5 bases). Between the trimmed V and J ends, which lost 0 bases and 7 bases, there was a span of 13 bases. The CDR3 covers 14 residues. Germline CDR1 and CDR2: SGDLS and YYNGEE. In nucleotides, the CDR3 is TGTGCCAGCAGCGTAGGAGACCCAGGGTCTGGCTACACCTTC. It translates to CASSVGDPGSGYTF.

The chain has TRBV6-5 and TRBJ1-1; 7 bases fit TRBD1. Germline CDR1 reads MNHEY; CDR2 reads SVGAGI. This CDR3 is built from 14 residues. The J segment lost 4 bases and the V segment lost 2 bases, leaving 4 bases of the junction unmatched. CDR3 residues: CASSYRQGGTEAFF. The DNA for the CDR3 is TGTGCCAGCAGTTACCGACAGGGTGGCACTGAAGCTTTCTTT.

CDR3 protein: CATSREYISPTEAFF. The CDR3 DNA reads as TGTGCCACCAGCAGAGAGTACATTTCCCCGACTGAAGCTTTCTTT. The V and J genes are TRBV15 and TRBJ1-1; D not resolved. Germline-derived CDR1 and CDR2 are LNHNV and YYDKDF (reference sequence). V shed 0 bases and J shed 5 bases, with 13 bases lying between them. The CDR3 runs 15 residues.

The chain carries TRBV19 and TRBJ2-4, with TRBD1 identical over 8 bases. The J segment lost 5 bases and the V segment lost 4 bases, leaving 10 bases of the junction unmatched. The CDR3 is 16 residues long. The germline gives CDR1 LNHDA, CDR2 SQIVND (reference sequence). CDR3 sequence reads: CASSTGGSIRQNIQYF. DNA for the CDR3: TGTGCCAGTAGTACAGGGGGCTCCATAAGGCAAAACATTCAGTACTTC. Filled out from reference TRBV19 and TRBJ2-4, the complete variable domain reads DGGITQSPKYLFRKEGQNVTLSCEQNLNHDAMYWYRQDPGQGLRLIYYSQIVNDFQKGDIAEGYSVSREKKESFPLTVTSAQKNPTAFYLCASSTGGSIRQNIQYFGAGTRLSVL.

The chain carries TRBV5-6 and TRBJ2-5; 8 nucleotides align to TRBD2. In germline, CDR1 is SGHDT, CDR2 YYEEEE. This CDR3 comprises 17 residues. With 0 bases clipped from V and 7 bases from J, the junction kept 14 bases outside the gene matches. The CDR3 bases are TGTGCCAGCAGCTTGGTTACTAGCGGACCTACCTCGGGGACCCAGTACTTC. Its protein product is CASSLVTSGPTSGTQYF.

The rearrangement joins TRBV7-2 to TRBJ2-5, with D maybe TRBD2 (5 bases). CDR3 size: 13 residues. CDR1 is SGHTA, CDR2 FQGNSA, per germline. V lost 4 bases and J 0 bases, leaving 6 bases between the germline ends. This CDR3 is CASSSDYQETQYF. CDR3 DNA: TGTGCCAGCAGCTCGGACTACCAAGAGACCCAGTACTTC.

The chain employs TRBV6-1 and TRBJ2-7; 13 bases match TRBD2. CDR3 size: 18 residues. Germline CDR1 and CDR2: MNHNS and SASEGT. V dropped 0 bases and J dropped 5; count of bases not matched to a gene: 10. Here the CDR3 reads CASSEAAHGLAGANEQYF. The CDR3, as DNA: TGTGCCAGCAGTGAAGCGGCCCATGGACTAGCGGGAGCCAACGAGCAGTACTTC.

The chain joins TRBV7-3 to TRBJ2-6, with D perhaps TRBD2 (7 bases). CDR3 length: 18 residues. The V end was cut by 0 bases, the J end by 0 bases, with 12 bases between. Germline V gene data show CDR1 as SGHTA and CDR2 as FQGTGA. Here the CDR3 DNA reads TGTGCCAGCAGCTTAACGGGGGGGGCGGTCTCTGGGGCCAACGTCCTGACTTTC. This translates into CASSLTGGAVSGANVLTF.

The chain couples TRBV11-1 to TRBJ2-7; D is ambiguous. V was pared by 6 bases and J by 3 bases, with 9 bases between. The CDR3 is 12 amino acids. Germline CDR1 is SGHAT and CDR2 is FQDESV (reference sequence). Here the CDR3 DNA reads TGTGCCAGCAGGGTGGGCGACTACGAGCAGTACTTC. Its translation: CASRVGDYEQYF. Full variable domain (rest looked up from reference TRBV11-1 and TRBJ2-7): EAEVAQSPRYKITEKSQAVAFWCDPISGHATLYWYRQILGQGPELLVQFQDESVVDDSQLPKDRFSAERLKGVDSTLKIQPAELGDSAMYLCASRVGDYEQYFGPGTRLTVT.

On this clone: This specimen includes other DNA sequences encoding the same CDR3. The rearrangement links TRBV7-9 to TRBJ2-5; 8 bases are a match to TRBD2. V lost 6 bases to trimming and J lost 5 bases; unmatched junction nucleotides: 2. This CDR3 is 12 amino acids long. CDR1 and CDR2 (germline): SEHNR, FQNEAQ (reference sequence). The CDR3 bases are TGTGCCAGCAGGGGACTAGATGAGACCCAGTACTTC. Translated, it gives CASRGLDETQYF.

J is TRBJ1-5 and V is TRBV6-6; the D gene is possibly TRBD1 (5 bases). Germline V gene lookup returns CDR1 MNHNY and CDR2 SVGAGI (reference sequence). The CDR3 has 15 residues. V lost 5 bases and J 0 bases, leaving 11 bases between the germline ends. The CDR3 loop reads CASSTRQNSNQPQHF. CDR3 nucleotides: TGTGCCAGCAGTACACGACAGAATAGCAATCAGCCCCAGCATTTT.

The CDR3 bases are TGTGCCAGTAGTAGACACCTGAACCCCAATCAGCCCCAGCATTTT. As protein: CASSRHLNPNQPQHF. The rearrangement uses TRBV19 and TRBJ1-5; no firm D call. V lost 4 bases, J lost 3 bases, and 13 bases lay in between. Germline V gene data show CDR1 as LNHDA and CDR2 as SQIVND (reference sequence). The CDR3 contains 15 residues.

V gene TRBV2 combines with J gene TRBJ2-3; the match to TRBD1 covers 7 bases. The CDR3 is 14 residues long. The junction had 7 bases not matched to a gene; V was cut back by 10 bases and J by 0 bases. CDR1 and CDR2 (germline): SNHLY, FYNNEI. The DNA for the CDR3 is TGTGCCAACAACAGGGGCACTAGCACAGATACGCAGTATTTT. Protein sequence: CANNRGTSTDTQYF.

The rearrangement joins TRBV2 to TRBJ2-1; possible D gene TRBD1, 5 bases. The CDR3 spans 16 residues. CDR1 and CDR2 (germline): SNHLY, FYNNEI. The V and J ends lost 6 bases and 0 bases respectively, with 15 bases between them. CDR3 coding DNA: TGTGCCAGCAGCGGATGGACATCCAGCTCCTACAATGAGCAGTTCTTC. The encoded protein is CASSGWTSSSYNEQFF.

The chain has TRBV27 and TRBJ1-2, with TRBD1 identical over 7 bases. Germline CDR1 is MNHEY and CDR2 is SMNVEV (reference sequence). J gave up 5 bases and V 7 bases, and 13 bases lay outside the gene matches. The length of the CDR3 is 15 residues. The CDR3 spells CASKLGGFEPYGYTF. Written as DNA, the CDR3 is TGTGCCAGCAAATTAGGGGGCTTCGAACCTTATGGCTACACCTTC.

The V call is TRBV19, the J call TRBJ1-4; 7 bases are a match to TRBD1. The length of the CDR3 is 14 residues. The germline V gene encodes CDR1 LNHDA and CDR2 SQIVND (reference sequence). V shed 1 base and J 10 bases; nucleotides not matched to a gene: 6. CDR3 bases: TGTGCCAGTAGTATAGCCGATCGACAGGGAAAACTGTTTTTT. It encodes CASSIADRQGKLFF.

This rearrangement joins TRBV27 to TRBJ2-7; 7 bases are shared with TRBD2. The CDR3 totals 13 residues. Germline values: CDR1 MNHEY, CDR2 SMNVEV (reference sequence). Trimming at V came to 5 bases and at J to 5 bases, leaving 6 bases not matched to a gene. CDR3 nucleotide sequence: TGTGCCAGCAGTCGGAGCGGGATTAACGAGCAGTACTTC. It yields the protein CASSRSGINEQYF.

The gene calls are TRBV18 and TRBJ2-7; 10 bases fit TRBD1. The ends lost 2 bases at V and 6 bases at J; junction bases unmatched: 7. Per germline, CDR1 KGHSH and CDR2 LQKENI. This CDR3 is 15 amino acids long. The CDR3 sequence: CASSPSGQGLGEQYF. The CDR3 DNA is TGTGCCAGCTCACCATCGGGACAGGGGTTGGGCGAGCAGTACTTC.

For this clone: The junction and the germline gene differ at one end; a read error may be behind it. The chain employs TRBV29-1 and TRBJ2-1; D uncertain. The CDR3 consists of 14 residues. CDR1 and CDR2 (germline): SQVTM, ANQGSEA. DNA of the CDR3: TGCAGCGTCCCTGCCCTGAGCTCCCACAATGAGCAGTTCTTC. It codes for CSVPALSSHNEQFF.

The chain joins TRBV11-2 to TRBJ2-7; 7 bases match TRBD1. With 3 bases clipped from V and 5 bases from J, the junction kept 7 bases outside the gene matches. CDR1 is SGHAT and CDR2 is FQNNGV in the germline V gene. This CDR3 is 14 amino acids long. The CDR3 coding sequence is TGTGCCAGCAGCTTTGGACAGGTTAACAACGAGCAGTACTTC. Protein sequence: CASSFGQVNNEQYF.

The chain recombines TRBV6-6 with TRBJ2-7, with D unclear. This CDR3 spans 12 amino acids. Looked up from germline, CDR1 is MNHNY and CDR2 is SVGAGI (reference sequence). V was clipped by 6 bases and J by 0 bases, with 6 bases between them. The CDR3 reads CASRPSSYEQYF. DNA for the CDR3: TGTGCCAGCAGACCCAGCTCCTACGAGCAGTACTTC.

The gene calls are TRBV7-2 and TRBJ2-1, with TRBD2 matching over 13 bases. In germline, CDR1 is SGHTA, CDR2 FQGNSA. V lost 3 bases, J lost 9 bases, and 5 bases stayed unmatched. The CDR3 has 15 amino acids. The DNA of the CDR3 is TGTGCCAGCAGCTTCGGACTAGCGGGAGAGGCTGAGCAGTTCTTC. Encoded protein: CASSFGLAGEAEQFF.